This T cell receptor (beta chain) derives from a study of beta chain features in type 1 diabetes (dated by TCRdb to the late 2010s). Regarding the study in general: No differences in mean age, gender distribution, total cell number or subset yield were found between patients and healthy donors. A total of 100 million to 110 million sorted cells were examined across all samples, and a strong correlation was observed between cell number per subset and RNA yield. The study compared the TCRB repertoires of sorted circulating CD4+ T cell subsets in recently diagnosed type 1 diabetes patients with those in matched healthy donors. Whereas all 30 or so donors provided naive and central memory subsets, regulatory and stem cell-like memory subsets were isolated from just 8 patients and about 8 healthy donors.

V loses 2 bases at its end and J loses 7 bases; junction bases beyond the gene matches: 10. The CDR3 starts with the cysteine, ends with the phenylalanine, and has 14 residues. The entry retains the CDR3 DNA only, 42 bases that are in frame from base 1. CDR1 and CDR2 are drawn from the germline V gene: SQVTM, ANQGSEA. A remark on this clone: The specificity of this receptor is unknown. No quality values exist for individual bases; no much larger clone is one base distant.

All of the isolated RNA was reverse transcribed with the High Capacity cDNA Reverse Transcription Kit, so expressed TCRB transcripts were sequenced. Naive, central memory and regulatory T cell samples underwent deep immunoSEQ sequencing, averaging around 3.9 million total reads per sample. After sorted cells were lysed in RLT buffer, RNA was extracted with DNase-treated RNeasy Micro or Mini kits, with the choice depending on cell number. To prevent cross-contamination, every cell subset was processed on its own, while patient and healthy donor samples were processed together. Using the immunoSEQ multiplex PCR, TCRB sequences were amplified from cDNA into 87-bp fragments spanning the CDR3 region. Sequencing of the amplicons was done on the Illumina HiSeq platform. Regarding the original processing steps: Synthetic template baselines were used to correct PCR bias computationally, reads within Hamming distance 2 were collapsed, and singletons that could not be merged were discarded. Reads were aligned to IMGT to assign V, D and J genes, CDR3 length, and insertions or deletions at six rearrangement sites. Within each subset, clonotype counts were normalized to sorted cell number, and only after that were true diversity and Gini coefficients computed with the tcR R package. The overlap coefficient, calculated on TCRB nucleotide sequences, was used to quantify repertoire sharing. Out-of-frame TCRB sequences from naive cells were analyzed to stand in for the pre-selection repertoire. TCRdb retrieved this table from immuneACCESS and kept in-frame rearrangements only. Not all clones are present; in checked studies, unresolved V genes account for under half, and no reason is known for the remainder. The D gene and trimming were derived from the DNA, and the V and J assignments and clone size from that table. Across this sample there are fewer than 250,000 clones, with about 9.3% seen only once. The ten largest clonotypes hold about 0.03% of the sample.

General study outcomes and caveats: Because the HLA sub-analyses included only small numbers of individuals, any influence of HLA type on TCRB rearrangement was left unresolved. Because cDNA rather than genomic DNA was sequenced, highly expressing activated cells could have been over-represented, although no difference in activation and CD3 levels was found between groups. Shorter templates might be favored by PCR, yet because patient and control samples were amplified and corrected together, any such skew would affect both groups equally. A moderate but significant shortening of TCRB CDR3 length was observed in type 1 diabetes patients in all four CD4+ subsets. At VDJ recombination sites, type 1 diabetes patients had fewer insertions and more deleted nucleotides, which implies abnormalities in thymic rearrangement. Naive, central memory and regulatory TCRB repertoires appeared to be more similar among patients than among healthy donors.

Each donor gave one peripheral blood draw, about 110 mL on average, collected into heparinised tubes. Naive, central memory, regulatory and stem cell-like memory CD4+ T cells were sorted on a BD FACSAria II using a panel including CD45RO, CCR7, CD25, CD127, CD95 and CD27. All sorted populations exceeded 98% purity. PBMCs were isolated right away by Lymphoprep density gradient centrifugation and were stained directly, without culture. So that batch effects would be minimized, each experiment stained and sorted samples in pairs, pairing one healthy donor with one patient. This TCR was sampled from a woman aged 18-29 years in good health. Recombination joined TRBV29-1 with TRBJ1-2; 7 central nucleotides agree with TRBD1. Sequenced material: naive CD4+ T cells from blood. The cell subset or site tag for this specimen amounts to: true naive CD4+ T cells. CDR3 protein: CSVERKLHRGGYTF. At the DNA level, the sequence is TGCAGCGTTGAAAGGAAACTTCACAGGGGTGGCTACACCTTC.